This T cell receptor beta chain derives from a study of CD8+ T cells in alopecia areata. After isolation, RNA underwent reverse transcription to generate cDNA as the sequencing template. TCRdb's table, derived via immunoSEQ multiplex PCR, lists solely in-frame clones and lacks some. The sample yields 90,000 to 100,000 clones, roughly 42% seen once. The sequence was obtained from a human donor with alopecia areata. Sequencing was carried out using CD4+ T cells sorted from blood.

This CDR3 reads CSVTGFRETQYF. DNA of the CDR3: TGCAGCGTGACAGGGTTTCGGGAGACCCAGTACTTC. This sequence joins TRBV29-1 and TRBJ2-5; 7 bases fit TRBD1. V lost 6 bases, J lost 5 bases, and 6 bases stayed unmatched. CDR3 length: 12 amino acids. Germline CDR1 reads SQVTM; CDR2 reads ANQGSEA.